In this sample, the clone carrying this TCR beta chain turned up many times. Its antigen is as yet unknown. This CDR3 has 14 amino acids. Germline CDR1 reads SNHLY; CDR2 reads FYNNEI. J gave up 6 bases and V 7 bases, and 8 bases lay outside the gene matches. The sample originates from a study of tumor and adjacent non-tumor tissue in lung cancer. Study information: The cohort had 12 adenocarcinoma, 2 squamous cell and 1 small cell patients. Around 4.2 million productive TCRbeta reads were obtained per sample on average.

Study-level points and caveats: Tumor repertoires had a smaller top 100 clone share than normal lung. Compared with tumor, normal lung showed significantly lower TCR diversity.

TCRbeta libraries were built with three rounds of nested PCR, modified from ARM-PCR. Using its own MiXCR run on the multiplex PCR reads, TCRdb lists one record per CDR3 protein. Here the sample spans more than 55,000 distinct CDR3 sequences, more than 65% being singletons. The template was RNA from unsorted bulk tissue. Distant lung tissue was collected more than 3 cm away from the tumor edge. The chain uses TRBV2 and TRBJ2-1; 8 bases agree with TRBD1. Sequences were obtained from distant non-tumor lung tissue. This TCR was recovered from a man in his 60s with non-small cell lung cancer. CDR3 nucleotides: TGTGCCAGCATTTCAGGGGGCGCCTCCAATGAGCAGTTCTTC. This sequence encodes CASISGGASNEQFF.